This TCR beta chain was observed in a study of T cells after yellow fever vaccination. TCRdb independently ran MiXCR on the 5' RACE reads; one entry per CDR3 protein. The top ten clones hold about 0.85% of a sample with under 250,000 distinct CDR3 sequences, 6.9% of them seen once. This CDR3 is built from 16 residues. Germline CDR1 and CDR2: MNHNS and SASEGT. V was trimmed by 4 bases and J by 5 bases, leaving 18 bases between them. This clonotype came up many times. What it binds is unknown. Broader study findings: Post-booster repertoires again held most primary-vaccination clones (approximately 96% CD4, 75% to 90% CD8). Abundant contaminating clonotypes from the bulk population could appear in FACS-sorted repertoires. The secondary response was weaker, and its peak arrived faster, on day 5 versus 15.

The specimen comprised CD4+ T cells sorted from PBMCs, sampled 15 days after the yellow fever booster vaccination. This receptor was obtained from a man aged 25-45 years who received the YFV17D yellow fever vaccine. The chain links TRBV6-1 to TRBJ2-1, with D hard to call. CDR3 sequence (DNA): TGTGCCAGCAGTGTTAGACTCCCCGGTAGGAACAATGAGCAGTTCTTC. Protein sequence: CASSVRLPGRNNEQFF.